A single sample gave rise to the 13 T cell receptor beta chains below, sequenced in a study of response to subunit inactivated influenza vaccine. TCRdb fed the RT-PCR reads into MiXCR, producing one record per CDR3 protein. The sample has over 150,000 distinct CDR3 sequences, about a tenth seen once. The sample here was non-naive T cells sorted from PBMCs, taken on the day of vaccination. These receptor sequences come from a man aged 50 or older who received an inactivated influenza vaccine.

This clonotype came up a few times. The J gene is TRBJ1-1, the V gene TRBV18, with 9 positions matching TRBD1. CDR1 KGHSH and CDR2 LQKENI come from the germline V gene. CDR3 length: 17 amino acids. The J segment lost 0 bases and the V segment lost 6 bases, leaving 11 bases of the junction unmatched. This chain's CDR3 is CASSPTPGQGLNTEAFF. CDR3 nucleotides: TGTGCCAGCTCGCCGACACCGGGACAGGGTTTGAACACTGAAGCTTTCTTT.

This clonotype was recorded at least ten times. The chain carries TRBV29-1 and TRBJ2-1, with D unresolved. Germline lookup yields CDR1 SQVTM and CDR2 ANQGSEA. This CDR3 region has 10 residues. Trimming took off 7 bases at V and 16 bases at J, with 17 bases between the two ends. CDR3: CSARLDAQFF. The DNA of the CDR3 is TGCAGCGCCCGGTTGGATGCCCAATTCTTC.

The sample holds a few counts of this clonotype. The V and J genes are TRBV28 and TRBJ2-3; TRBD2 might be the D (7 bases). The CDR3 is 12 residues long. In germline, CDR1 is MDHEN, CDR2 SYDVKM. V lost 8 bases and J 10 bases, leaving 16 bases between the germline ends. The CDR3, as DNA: TGTGCCAGCTCCGCGGCGGGGGCGGCGCAGTATTTT. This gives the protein CASSAAGAAQYF.

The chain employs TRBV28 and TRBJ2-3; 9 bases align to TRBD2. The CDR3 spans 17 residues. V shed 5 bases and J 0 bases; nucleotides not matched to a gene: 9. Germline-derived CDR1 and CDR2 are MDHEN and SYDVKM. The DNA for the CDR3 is TGTGCCAGCAGTAACGGCGGGGGGGTCCGAAGCACAGATACGCAGTATTTT. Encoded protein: CASSNGGGVRSTDTQYF.

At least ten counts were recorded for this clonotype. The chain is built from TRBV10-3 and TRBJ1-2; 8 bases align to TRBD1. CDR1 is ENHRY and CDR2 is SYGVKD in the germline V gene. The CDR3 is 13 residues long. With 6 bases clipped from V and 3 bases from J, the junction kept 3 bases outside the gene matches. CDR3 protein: CAIREGQDYGYTF. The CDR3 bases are TGTGCCATCAGGGAGGGACAGGACTATGGCTACACCTTC.

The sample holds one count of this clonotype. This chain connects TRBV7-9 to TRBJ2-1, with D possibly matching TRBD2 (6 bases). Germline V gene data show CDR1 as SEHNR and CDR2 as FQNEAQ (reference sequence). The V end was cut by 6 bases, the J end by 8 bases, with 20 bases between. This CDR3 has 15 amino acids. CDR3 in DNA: TGTGCCAGCAGTTACGCGGGGATCCCGGGGGATGAGCAGTTCTTC. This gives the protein CASSYAGIPGDEQFF. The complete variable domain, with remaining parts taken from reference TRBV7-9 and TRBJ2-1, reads DTGVSQNPRHKITKRGQNVTFRCDPISEHNRLYWYRQTLGQGPEFLTYFQNEAQLEKSRLLSDRFSAERPKGSFSTLEIQRTEQGDSAMYLCASSYAGIPGDEQFFGPGTRLTVL.

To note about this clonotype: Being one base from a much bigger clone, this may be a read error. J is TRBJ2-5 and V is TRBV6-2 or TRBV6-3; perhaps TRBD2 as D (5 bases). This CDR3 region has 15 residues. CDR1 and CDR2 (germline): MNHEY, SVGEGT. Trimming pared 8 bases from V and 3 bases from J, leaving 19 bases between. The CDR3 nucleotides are TGTGCCAGCCGTCCGCCGGGGAACGGCGAAGAGACCCAGTACTTC. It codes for CASRPPGNGEETQYF.

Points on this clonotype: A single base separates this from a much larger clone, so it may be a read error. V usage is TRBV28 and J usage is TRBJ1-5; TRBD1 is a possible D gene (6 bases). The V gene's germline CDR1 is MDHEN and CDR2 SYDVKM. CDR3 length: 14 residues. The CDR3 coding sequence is TGTGCCAGCAGTCCGCGACAGGACAATCCGCCCCAGCATTTT. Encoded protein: CASSPRQDNPPQHF.

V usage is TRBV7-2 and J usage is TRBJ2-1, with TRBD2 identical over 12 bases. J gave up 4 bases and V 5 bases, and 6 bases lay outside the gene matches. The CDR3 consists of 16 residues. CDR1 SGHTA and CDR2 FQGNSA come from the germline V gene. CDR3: CASSRGTSGFYNEQFF. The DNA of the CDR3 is TGTGCCAGCAGCCGAGGGACTAGCGGGTTTTACAATGAGCAGTTCTTC.

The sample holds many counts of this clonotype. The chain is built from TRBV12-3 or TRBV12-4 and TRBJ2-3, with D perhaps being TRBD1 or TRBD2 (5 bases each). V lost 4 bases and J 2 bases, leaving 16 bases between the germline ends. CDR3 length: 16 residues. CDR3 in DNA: TGTGCCAGCAGTTCCCCCGCTGGGGGAAACACAGATACGCAGTATTTT. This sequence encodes CASSSPAGGNTDTQYF.

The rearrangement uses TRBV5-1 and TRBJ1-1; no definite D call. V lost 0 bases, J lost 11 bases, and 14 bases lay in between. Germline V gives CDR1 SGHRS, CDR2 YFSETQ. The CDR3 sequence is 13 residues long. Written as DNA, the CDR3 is TGCGCCAGCAGCTTGGACATCAACTCGGGGGCTTTCTTT. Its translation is CASSLDINSGAFF.

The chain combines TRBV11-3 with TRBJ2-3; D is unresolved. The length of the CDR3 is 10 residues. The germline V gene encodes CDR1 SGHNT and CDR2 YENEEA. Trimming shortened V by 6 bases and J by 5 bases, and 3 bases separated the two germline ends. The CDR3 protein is CASSGDTQYF. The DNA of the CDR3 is TGTGCCAGCAGTGGAGATACGCAGTATTTT.

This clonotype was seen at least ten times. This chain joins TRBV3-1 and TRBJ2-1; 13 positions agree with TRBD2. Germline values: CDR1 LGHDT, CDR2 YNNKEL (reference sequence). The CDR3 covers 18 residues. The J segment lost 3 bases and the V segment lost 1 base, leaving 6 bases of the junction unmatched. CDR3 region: CASSQVTSGRADYNEQFF. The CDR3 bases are TGTGCCAGCAGCCAAGTAACTAGCGGGAGGGCTGACTACAATGAGCAGTTCTTC.